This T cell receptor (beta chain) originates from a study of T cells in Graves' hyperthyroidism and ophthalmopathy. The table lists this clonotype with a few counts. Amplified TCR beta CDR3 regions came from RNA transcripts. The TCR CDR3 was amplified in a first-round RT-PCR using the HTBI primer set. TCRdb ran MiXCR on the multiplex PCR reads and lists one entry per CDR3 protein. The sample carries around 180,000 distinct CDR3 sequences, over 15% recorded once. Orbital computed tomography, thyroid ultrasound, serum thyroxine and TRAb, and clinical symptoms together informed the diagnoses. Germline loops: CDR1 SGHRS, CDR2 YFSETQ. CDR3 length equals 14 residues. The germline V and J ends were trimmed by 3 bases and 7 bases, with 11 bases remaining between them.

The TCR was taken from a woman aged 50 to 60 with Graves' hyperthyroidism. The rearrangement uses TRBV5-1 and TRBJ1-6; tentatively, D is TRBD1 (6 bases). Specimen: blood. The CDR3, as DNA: TGCGCCAGCAGCTCAGGACAGATAAATTCACCCCTCCACTTT. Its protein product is CASSSGQINSPLHF. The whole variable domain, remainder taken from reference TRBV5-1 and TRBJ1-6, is KAGVTQTPRYLIKTRGQQVTLSCSPISGHRSVSWYQQTPGQGLQFLFEYFSETQRNKGNFPGRFSGRQFSNSRSEMNVSTLELGDSALYLCASSSGQINSPLHFGNGTRLTVT.